One and the same sample provided the 17 T cell receptor beta chains below, sequenced in a study of control samples from healthy donors and cancer patients. The repertoire was sequenced with immunoSEQ multiplex PCR; TCRdb's copy has only in-frame clones and lacks some. The sample yields about 160,000 clones, approximately 90% seen once. Sequencing was carried out using blood. The receptors here all came from a young woman in good health.

V and J are TRBV7-6 and TRBJ1-1; D is unresolved. Germline V lookup: CDR1 SGHVS, CDR2 FNYEAQ. Trimming shortened V by 1 base and J by 5 bases, and 14 bases separated the two germline ends. This CDR3 comprises 15 residues. The CDR3 spells CASSLVTLSSTEAFF. The CDR3 DNA follows: TGTGCCAGCAGCTTAGTAACGTTGAGCTCGACTGAAGCTTTCTTT.

The V and J genes are TRBV6-4 and TRBJ2-3; unclear D gene. The germline gives CDR1 MRHNA, CDR2 SNTAGT. V gave up 0 bases and J gave up 0 bases, with 7 bases separating them. The CDR3 runs 15 residues. In DNA form, the CDR3 reads TGTGCCAGCAGTGACTCACAAGGGAGCACAGATACGCAGTATTTT. Residues: CASSDSQGSTDTQYF.

The CDR3, as DNA: TGTGCCAGCAGCCAAGTCACCGCGGGACAGACTAACTATGGCTACACCTTC. Protein product: CASSQVTAGQTNYGYTF. J is TRBJ1-2 and V is TRBV4-2; 7 nucleotides match TRBD1. Germline trimming cut 1 base from V and 0 bases from J; bases unmatched to any gene: 8. Germline V gene data show CDR1 as LGHNA and CDR2 as YNFKEQ. CDR3 length: 17 amino acids.

The rearrangement joins TRBV6-4 to TRBJ2-3; the D is unclear. This CDR3 region has 14 residues. Deletions cut 2 bases from V and 1 base from J, with 7 bases between. The V gene's germline CDR1 is MRHNA and CDR2 SNTAGT. The CDR3 DNA reads as TGTGCCAGCAGTGACAGGGTGGGCACAGATACGCAGTATTTT. Translating it yields CASSDRVGTDTQYF.

V is TRBV7-8 and J is TRBJ1-1; D is unresolved. This CDR3 is 11 amino acids long. The V and J ends lost 4 bases and 4 bases respectively, with 4 bases between them. Looked up from germline, CDR1 is SGHVS and CDR2 is FQNEAQ. The CDR3 nucleotides are TGTGCCAGCAGCTCTGTCACTGAAGCTTTCTTT. It encodes CASSSVTEAFF.

The chain combines TRBV12-5 with TRBJ2-3; D possibly corresponds to TRBD2 (7 bases). There are 13 residues in the CDR3. Germline CDR1 LGHNT, CDR2 FRNRAP. V lost 3 bases and J 9 bases, leaving 13 bases between the germline ends. This CDR3 is CASGLVSGGTQYF. Written as DNA, the CDR3 is TGTGCTAGTGGTTTAGTGTCGGGGGGCACGCAGTATTTT.

CDR3 DNA: TGTGCCAGCAGCCGACCCACCGTCAGCGGAGGGGGGTCAGATACGCAGTATTTT. It is translated as CASSRPTVSGGGSDTQYF. The V call is TRBV6-6, the J call TRBJ2-3; tentatively, D is TRBD1 or TRBD2 (6 bases each). V gave up 6 bases and J gave up 4 bases, with 26 bases separating them. The CDR3 is 18 residues long. The germline V gene has CDR1 MNHNY and CDR2 SVGAGI (reference sequence).

The rearrangement links TRBV4-2 to TRBJ1-3; 8 bases map to TRBD1. V was clipped by 4 bases and J by 0 bases; unmatched bases: 14. The CDR3 consists of 19 residues. CDR1 LGHNA and CDR2 YNFKEQ come from the germline V gene. The CDR3 sequence is CASSPPYSDRGGSGNTIYF. The DNA for the CDR3 is TGTGCCAGCAGCCCACCCTATTCAGACAGGGGCGGCTCTGGAAACACCATATATTTT.

The chain combines TRBV6-2 or TRBV6-3 with TRBJ1-2; 10 bases align to TRBD1. Germline V lookup: CDR1 MNHEY, CDR2 SVGEGT. CDR3 size: 14 residues. With V trimmed by 4 bases and J by 6 bases, 5 bases remained unmatched. The CDR3 reads CASSLRQGANGYTF. The DNA of the CDR3 is TGTGCCAGCAGTTTACGACAGGGGGCCAATGGCTACACCTTC.

In nucleotides, the CDR3 is TGTGCCTGGACTAGCGGGAGATACAATGAGCAGTTCTTC. It codes for CAWTSGRYNEQFF. The chain recombines TRBV30 with TRBJ2-1; 10 nucleotides align to TRBD2. The CDR3 has 13 residues. Germline assignment: CDR1 GTSNPN and CDR2 SVGIG (reference sequence). V lost 4 bases and J lost 4; bases outside the gene matches: 1.

This chain uses TRBV28 with TRBJ1-5; TRBD1 matches 8 bases. The CDR3 covers 15 residues. V lost 1 base, J lost 3 bases, and 2 bases stayed unmatched. Germline CDR1 MDHEN, CDR2 SYDVKM. The CDR3 DNA sequence: TGTGCCAGCAGTTTATCGGGACAGGTCAATCAGCCCCAGCATTTT. Translation: CASSLSGQVNQPQHF.

This chain links TRBV4-1 with TRBJ1-4; D gene unclear. The CDR3 has 15 residues. V lost 4 bases and J 8 bases, leaving 17 bases between the germline ends. Germline CDR1 reads MGHRA; CDR2 reads YSYEKL. The CDR3 sequence: CASSLPTRQQEKLFF. CDR3 DNA sequence: TGCGCCAGCAGCCTCCCTACCCGCCAGCAGGAAAAACTGTTTTTT.

The J gene is TRBJ2-2, the V gene TRBV27, with unresolved D. V lost 6 bases to trimming and J lost 3 bases, with 11 bases between them. Germline CDR1 and CDR2: MNHEY and SMNVEV (reference sequence). The CDR3 runs 14 residues. The CDR3 protein is CASRLGWDTGELFF. The CDR3 coding sequence is TGTGCCAGCAGGTTAGGGTGGGACACCGGGGAGCTGTTTTTT.

This clone was recorded once. The gene calls are TRBV29-1 and TRBJ1-2, with 8 bases matching TRBD1. Germline lookup yields CDR1 SQVTM and CDR2 ANQGSEA. After removal of 6 bases from V and 2 bases from J, the junction contained 8 bases not matched to a gene. CDR3 length: 14 residues. The CDR3 bases are TGCAGCGTACTACAGGGGGGTGCCAACTATGGCTACACCTTC. Encoded protein: CSVLQGGANYGYTF.

The J gene is TRBJ2-3, the V gene TRBV4-1; D perhaps matches TRBD2 (5 bases). The germline V gene encodes CDR1 MGHRA and CDR2 YSYEKL. V was pared by 4 bases and J by 6 bases, with 14 bases between. The CDR3 is 14 residues long. The CDR3 sequence: CASSLDSGRDTQYF. CDR3 DNA: TGCGCCAGCAGCCTGGACTCGGGTCGGGATACGCAGTATTTT.

V is TRBV7-9 and J is TRBJ1-5; D is unresolved. The germline gives CDR1 SEHNR, CDR2 FQNEAQ (reference sequence). V lost 3 bases, J lost 7 bases, and 7 bases lay in between. The CDR3 is 12 residues long. CDR3 DNA sequence: TGTGCCAGCAGCTTTGGGGAGCAGCCCCAGCATTTT. Translating gives CASSFGEQPQHF.

CDR3 DNA: TGTGCCTCCGCCGGGACAGGGATTTACGGCTACACCTTC. Encoded protein: CASAGTGIYGYTF. V is TRBV28 and J is TRBJ1-2; 9 bases are shared with TRBD1. The germline gives CDR1 MDHEN, CDR2 SYDVKM. The CDR3 totals 13 residues. Germline trimming cut 11 bases from V and 8 bases from J; bases unmatched to any gene: 12.